A single sample gave rise to the 13 T cell receptor beta chains below, sequenced in a study of blood T cell repertoires in COVID-19. The assay was immunoSEQ multiplex PCR, and TCRdb's table has in-frame clones only and misses some. Among about 210,000 clones, around 87% were seen once, and the ten largest hold approximately 7.2%. Sequencing was done on a sample of PBMCs or T cells enriched from blood (not recorded which). The source of these receptors is a man aged 25-45 years in a cohort exposed to, infected with or recovered from COVID-19 (not recorded which).

This sequence joins TRBV7-2 and TRBJ1-1; tentatively, D is TRBD1 (6 bases). CDR1 and CDR2 from the germline V gene are SGHTA and FQGNSA. The CDR3 has 14 amino acids. V lost 7 bases, J lost 1 base, and 13 bases lay in between. CDR3 sequence reads: CASTEYRANTEAFF. CDR3 bases: TGTGCCAGCACCGAGTACAGGGCGAACACTGAAGCTTTCTTT.

V usage is TRBV7-6 and J usage is TRBJ1-3, with D hard to call. Germline values: CDR1 SGHVS, CDR2 FNYEAQ. The germline V and J ends were trimmed by 5 bases and 0 bases, with 14 bases remaining between them. The length of the CDR3 is 16 residues. CDR3 loop: CASSPNSGFSGNTIYF. The CDR3, as DNA: TGTGCCAGCAGCCCGAATTCGGGGTTCTCTGGAAACACCATATATTTT.

The V call is TRBV28, the J call TRBJ1-6; 7 positions agree with TRBD1. Germline V gives CDR1 MDHEN, CDR2 SYDVKM. V was pared by 6 bases and J by 9 bases, with 11 bases of the junction left unmatched. The CDR3 is made up of 15 amino acids. CDR3 sequence (DNA): TGTGCCAGCAGAGCCGCAGACAGGGCACGTTCACCCCTCCACTTT. Residues: CASRAADRARSPLHF.

The CDR3 sequence is CASSGGLAGGYEQFF. The CDR3 bases are TGTGCCAGCAGCGGGGGACTAGCGGGAGGATATGAGCAGTTCTTC. The chain employs TRBV2 and TRBJ2-1, with 15 bases identical to TRBD2. The CDR3 consists of 15 residues. Per germline, CDR1 SNHLY and CDR2 FYNNEI. J lost 8 bases, V lost 6 bases, and 5 bases had no gene match.

This sequence joins TRBV4-1 and TRBJ2-3; TRBD1 might be the D (6 bases). Germline CDR1 and CDR2: MGHRA and YSYEKL. V was trimmed by 1 base and J by 6 bases, leaving 11 bases between them. This CDR3 has 14 residues. The CDR3 sequence is CASSQARGMDTQYF. Written as DNA, the CDR3 is TGCGCCAGCAGCCAAGCCAGGGGTATGGATACGCAGTATTTT.

This rearrangement joins TRBV5-1 to TRBJ1-3; unclear D gene. The CDR3 runs to 14 residues. The germline V gene has CDR1 SGHRS and CDR2 YFSETQ. The germline V and J ends were trimmed by 4 bases and 4 bases, with 12 bases remaining between them. CDR3 DNA sequence: TGCGCCAGCAGCCCTAGTGGCTTGGGAAACACCATATATTTT. Translating it yields CASSPSGLGNTIYF. Looking up the rest from reference TRBV5-1 and TRBJ1-3 gives the full variable domain: KAGVTQTPRYLIKTRGQQVTLSCSPISGHRSVSWYQQTPGQGLQFLFEYFSETQRNKGNFPGRFSGRQFSNSRSEMNVSTLELGDSALYLCASSPSGLGNTIYFGEGSWLTVV.

This chain uses TRBV7-6 with TRBJ2-1, with D maybe TRBD2 (6 bases). The germline V and J ends were trimmed by 1 base and 0 bases, with 13 bases remaining between them. Germline-derived CDR1 and CDR2 are SGHVS and FNYEAQ. This CDR3 is 17 amino acids long. CDR3: CASSLVIAESSYNEQFF. DNA for the CDR3: TGTGCCAGCAGCTTAGTTATAGCGGAGAGCTCCTACAATGAGCAGTTCTTC.

V usage is TRBV6-1 and J usage is TRBJ2-1; possibly TRBD1 for D (5 bases). The CDR3 extends over 15 amino acids. Germline assignment: CDR1 MNHNS and CDR2 SASEGT. V was cut by 3 bases and J by 2 bases, with 11 bases left in between. The CDR3 region has the DNA TGTGCCAGCAGTGATGGCAGGGCTACCTACAATGAGCAGTTCTTC. This gives the protein CASSDGRATYNEQFF.

The CDR3 here is CASSRWTSELTGVGETQYF. DNA of the CDR3: TGTGCCAGCAGCAGGTGGACTAGCGAGCTTACTGGGGTCGGAGAGACCCAGTACTTC. The genes are TRBV9 and TRBJ2-5; 9 nucleotides agree with TRBD2. The germline V gene encodes CDR1 SGDLS and CDR2 YYNGEE. The CDR3 is 19 residues long. The ends lost 4 bases at V and 4 bases at J; junction bases unmatched: 20.

V and J are TRBV4-2 and TRBJ2-1, with TRBD2 identical over 12 bases. Germline CDR1 LGHNA, CDR2 YNFKEQ. V lost 4 bases and J lost 9; bases outside the gene matches: 13. CDR3 length equals 17 residues. This CDR3 is CASSLVTGTSGSGEQFF. CDR3 sequence (DNA): TGTGCCAGCAGCCTAGTAACCGGGACTAGCGGGTCGGGTGAGCAGTTCTTC.

The chain recombines TRBV5-8 with TRBJ2-7; D possibly corresponds to TRBD1 (5 bases). CDR1 is SGHTS and CDR2 is YDEGEE in the germline V gene. The CDR3 is 13 amino acids. V lost 3 bases and J lost 7, with 14 bases in between. The CDR3 is CASSSARAGEQYF. For the CDR3, the DNA is TGTGCCAGCAGCTCGGCTAGAGCAGGGGAGCAGTACTTC.

V usage is TRBV7-8 and J usage is TRBJ2-1, with 11 bases lining up with TRBD2. Germline V gene sequence: CDR1 SGHVS, CDR2 FQNEAQ. The CDR3 spans 15 residues. The trim removed 5 bases at V and 4 bases at J, leaving 4 bases unmatched. CDR3 loop: CASSTGTSGYNEQFF. CDR3 nucleotide sequence: TGTGCCAGCAGCACCGGGACTAGCGGTTACAATGAGCAGTTCTTC.

This rearrangement joins TRBV2 to TRBJ1-6, with 11 bases aligning to TRBD1. This CDR3 comprises 14 residues. Germline lookup yields CDR1 SNHLY and CDR2 FYNNEI. V shed 7 bases, J shed 10 bases, and the junction held 6 bases outside the gene matches. The CDR3 DNA sequence: TGTGCCAGCACCCGGACAGGGGGCGGGTCACCCCTCCACTTT. Translation gives CASTRTGGGSPLHF.